Presented here are 16 T cell receptor beta chains from one specimen sequenced in a study of tumor-infiltrating lymphocytes in primary liver carcinoma. Co-extracted RNA and DNA came from about 20-30 mg of unsorted bulk tissue. Starting from around 510 ng of total RNA, TCR beta cDNA was produced with a primer in the constant region. Researchers made the TCR beta libraries by running three nested multiplex PCR rounds with slightly modified ARM-PCR. The first two PCR rounds used TRBV1-TRBV30 forward primers with a C-beta reverse primer, nine to ten cycles each. TCRdb used MiXCR to reprocess the multiplex PCR reads, holding one entry per CDR3 protein. Of 65,000 to 90,000 distinct CDR3 sequences listed, 55% to 85% are singletons. What was sequenced was liver tumor tissue from sampling region 1. Subset described: tumor region T1, superior pole. The receptors come from a man aged 40-49 years with primary liver carcinoma and hepatitis B virus infection.

About this clonotype: Here the CDR3 omits its conserved ending phenylalanine or tryptophan, so a read error is the likely source. The chain employs TRBV11-2 and TRBJ2-1, with no clear D. The CDR3 contains 14 residues. The V gene's germline CDR1 is SGHAT and CDR2 FQNNGV. Here the CDR3 DNA reads TGTGCCAACAGCTCCACAGCAGGCGGTAATGAGCAGTTCTGC. Amino acids: CANSSTAGGNEQFC.

The chain has TRBV2 and TRBJ2-1; 7 nucleotides agree with TRBD2. This CDR3 has 15 amino acids. Germline values: CDR1 SNHLY, CDR2 FYNNEI. J gave up 4 bases and V 4 bases, and 7 bases lay outside the gene matches. This CDR3 is CASSAVAGVYNEQFF. The CDR3 DNA reads as TGTGCCAGCAGTGCGGTTGCGGGAGTTTACAATGAGCAGTTCTTC.

Remarks on this clonotype: One junction end disagrees with the germline gene, perhaps due to a read error. The V and J genes are TRBV5-1 and TRBJ1-1; TRBD1 is a possible D gene (6 bases). The germline V gene has CDR1 SGHRS and CDR2 YFSETQ. This CDR3 is built from 14 residues. The CDR3 nucleotides read TGCGCCAGCAGCCCCGGGAGGGGGAACACTCAAGCTTTCTTT. Amino acids: CASSPGRGNTQAFF.

In the case of this clonotype: The junction differs from germline at one of its ends, possibly a read error. The chain carries TRBV7-9 and TRBJ2-2; D may match TRBD1 or TRBD2 (5 bases each). This CDR3 has 15 residues. CDR1 is SEHNR, CDR2 FQNEAQ, per germline (reference sequence). DNA for the CDR3: TGTGCCAGCAGAAGGACGGACTCGAACATCGGGGACCTGTTTTTT. Translated, it gives CASRRTDSNIGDLFF.

There are many counts of this clonotype. This rearrangement joins TRBV28 to TRBJ2-5, with D perhaps matching TRBD1 or TRBD2 (5 bases each). The CDR3 is 15 amino acids. Looked up from germline, CDR1 is MDHEN and CDR2 is SYDVKM. V gave up 10 bases and J gave up 1 base, with 19 bases separating them. CDR3 protein: CATIGASGAQETQYF. The CDR3 region has the DNA TGTGCCACGATCGGGGCTAGTGGGGCCCAAGAGACCCAGTACTTC.

The rearrangement uses TRBV7-9 and TRBJ1-1, with D uncertain. Trimming removed 3 bases at V and 1 base at J, with 6 bases between. Germline CDR1 is SEHNR and CDR2 is FQNEAQ (reference sequence). This CDR3 has 13 residues. In nucleotides, the CDR3 is TGTGCCAGCAGCTTTGCGGGGAACACTGAAGCTTTCTTT. Translating it yields CASSFAGNTEAFF. The whole variable domain, filled in from reference TRBV7-9 and TRBJ1-1, reads DTGVSQNPRHKITKRGQNVTFRCDPISEHNRLYWYRQTLGQGPEFLTYFQNEAQLEKSRLLSDRFSAERPKGSFSTLEIQRTEQGDSAMYLCASSFAGNTEAFFGQGTRLTVV.

Remarks on this clonotype: This CDR3 is missing its conserved last phenylalanine or tryptophan, likely due to a read error. The CDR3, as DNA: TGTGCCAGCAGCCCCCAGTTGGCGGGCGGCACAGATACGCAGTATCTT. Protein sequence: CASSPQLAGGTDTQYL. The V gene is TRBV6-5, the J gene TRBJ2-3; D is possibly TRBD2 (5 bases). CDR1 MNHEY and CDR2 SVGAGI come from the germline V gene. Deletions cut 6 bases from V and 1 base from J, with 17 bases between. The CDR3 loop spans 16 amino acids.

Remarks on this clonotype: The junction shows a germline mismatch at one end, possibly a read error. The V gene is TRBV14, the J gene TRBJ2-3, with D possibly matching TRBD2 (5 bases). Germline assignment: CDR1 SGHDN and CDR2 FVKESK. The CDR3 runs to 14 residues. CDR3 DNA: TGTGCCAGCAGTCAAGCAGACTACACAGATACGCAGTATTTT. It translates to CASSQADYTDTQYF.

The V and J genes are TRBV11-2 and TRBJ2-1, with TRBD2 matching 7 bases. Trimming took 6 bases from V and 6 from J; bases not matched to a gene: 8. Germline CDR1 SGHAT, CDR2 FQNNGV. The CDR3 consists of 14 residues. The CDR3 loop reads CASSSGLSVNEQFF. The CDR3 coding sequence is TGTGCCAGCAGTTCGGGACTATCCGTCAATGAGCAGTTCTTC.

This clonotype has a count of ten or more. The genes are TRBV4-1 and TRBJ1-2; 7 bases map to TRBD1. The CDR3 has 14 residues. CDR1 and CDR2 from the germline V gene are MGHRA and YSYEKL. Losses at the gene ends were 5 bases for V and 4 bases for J; bases not matched to a gene: 7. CDR3 sequence (DNA): TGCGCCAGCAGCACCACAGGGGAGGGCTATGGCTACACCTTC. Its translation is CASSTTGEGYGYTF.

As regards this clonotype: Since no conserved phenylalanine or tryptophan closes the CDR3, a read error is the likely cause. The DNA is omitted, as the CDR3 cannot be located on it reliably, and the CDR3 follows TCRdb's listing. The chain is built from TRBV10-3 and TRBJ1-1; TRBD1, as called in the table, went unchecked against the DNA. A total of 14 residues make up the CDR3, ends included. CDR1 is ENHRY and CDR2 is SYGVKD in the germline V gene. This chain's CDR3 is CAISETGGNTEAFI.

This clonotype is deemed large. The chain is built from TRBV14 and TRBJ1-1; D is ambiguous. Trimming cost V 0 bases and J 6 bases, with 5 bases left between them. This CDR3 comprises 12 residues. Per germline, CDR1 SGHDN and CDR2 FVKESK. The CDR3 protein is CASSQDRAEAFF. CDR3 bases: TGTGCCAGCAGCCAAGACCGGGCTGAAGCTTTCTTT.

About this clonotype itself: The junction and the germline gene differ at one end; a read error may be behind it. V is TRBV11-3 and J is TRBJ2-3; weak D call: TRBD2 (5 bases). CDR3 length equals 13 residues. Germline V CDR1 and CDR2: SGHNT, YENEEA. The CDR3 spells CASSGGEADTQYF. CDR3 in DNA: TGCGCCAGCAGCGGAGGCGAGGCAGATACGCAGTATTTT. Using reference TRBV11-3 and TRBJ2-3 for the parts outside the CDR3, the full variable domain is EAGVVQSPRYKIIEKKQPVAFWCNPISGHNTLYWYLQNLGQGPELLIRYENEEAVDDSQLPKDRFSAERLKGVDSTLKIQPAELGDSAVYLCASSGGEADTQYFGPGTRLTVL.

As regards this clonotype: One junction end disagrees with the germline gene, perhaps due to a read error. The chain recombines TRBV5-5 with TRBJ1-5; D not resolved. The CDR3 totals 12 residues. CDR1 is SGHKS, CDR2 YYEKEE, per germline (reference sequence). The CDR3 region is CASSSLNQPQYF. Written as DNA, the CDR3 is TGTGCCAGCAGCTCCCTGAACCAGCCCCAATATTTT.

In this sample, this clonotype turned up many times. This sequence joins TRBV12-3 or TRBV12-4 and TRBJ1-2, with 9 bases that match TRBD1. The CDR3 spans 13 residues. V shed 5 bases, J shed 8 bases, and the junction held 6 bases outside the gene matches. CDR3 protein: CASSLQGALGYTF. The CDR3 nucleotides are TGTGCCAGCAGTCTACAGGGGGCGCTGGGCTACACCTTC.

The chain employs TRBV20-1 and TRBJ2-3; tentatively, D is TRBD1 or TRBD2 (6 bases each). The length of the CDR3 is 13 residues. Looked up from germline, CDR1 is DFQATT and CDR2 is SNEGSKA (reference sequence). Trimming took off 7 bases at V and 6 bases at J, with 17 bases between the two ends. The CDR3 bases are TGCAGTGAAAGGGGGGTCAGTGGTGATACGCAGTATTTT. Protein sequence: CSERGVSGDTQYF.